Presented here are 30 T cell receptor beta chains from one specimen sequenced in a study of cytomegalovirus exposure and HLA in healthy donors. The assay was immunoSEQ multiplex PCR, and TCRdb's table has in-frame clones only and misses some. The table records roughly 150,000 clones, 88% of them present only once. Sequenced sample: PBMCs. The receptors derive from a man aged 18-30 years in good health and CMV-seronegative.

The chain uses TRBV9 and TRBJ2-7, with TRBD1 identical over 9 bases. With 2 bases clipped from V and 6 bases from J, the junction kept 6 bases outside the gene matches. CDR3 length equals 14 residues. Germline values: CDR1 SGDLS, CDR2 YYNGEE. The CDR3 nucleotides read TGTGCCAGCAGCGTCCGGGACAGGGTCAGCGAGCAGTACTTC. Protein product: CASSVRDRVSEQYF.

The J gene is TRBJ1-2, the V gene TRBV6-1, with 9 bases matching TRBD1. Per germline, CDR1 MNHNS and CDR2 SASEGT. The CDR3 totals 16 residues. Trimming at V came to 0 bases and at J to 5 bases, leaving 7 bases not matched to a gene. The CDR3, as DNA: TGTGCCAGCAGTGAAGCAGCGGGACAGGGTTGGTATGGCTACACCTTC. Translated, it gives CASSEAAGQGWYGYTF.

The CDR3 region has the DNA TGTGCCAGCAGTTACTCACTAGTTGGGGATACGCAGTATTTT. Translating it yields CASSYSLVGDTQYF. The gene calls are TRBV6-6 and TRBJ2-3; the D gene is possibly TRBD2 (5 bases). CDR3 length: 14 amino acids. The V end lost 0 bases, the J end lost 6 bases, and 10 bases lay between the germline ends. Germline CDR1 MNHNY, CDR2 SVGAGI (reference sequence).

The CDR3 DNA reads as TGTGCCAGCAGCTTGTTGAGTATGATCACTGAAGCTTTCTTT. Translating it yields CASSLLSMITEAFF. This rearrangement joins TRBV5-6 to TRBJ1-1; D is unresolved. Trimming removed 1 base at V and 4 bases at J, with 11 bases between. The CDR3 loop spans 14 amino acids. Germline V gene data show CDR1 as SGHDT and CDR2 as YYEEEE. Looking up the rest from reference TRBV5-6 and TRBJ1-1 gives the full variable domain: DAGVTQSPTHLIKTRGQQVTLRCSPKSGHDTVSWYQQALGQGPQFIFQYYEEEERQRGNFPDRFSGHQFPNYSSELNVNALLLGDSALYLCASSLLSMITEAFFGQGTRLTVV.

This chain joins TRBV10-3 and TRBJ2-1, with D tentatively TRBD1 (5 bases). Germline values: CDR1 ENHRY, CDR2 SYGVKD. The V end lost 7 bases, the J end lost 7 bases, and 8 bases lay between the germline ends. This CDR3 contains 11 residues. This CDR3 reads CAINNRNEQFF. The DNA for the CDR3 is TGTGCCATCAACAACAGGAATGAGCAGTTCTTC.

V is TRBV15 and J is TRBJ2-3; D remains ambiguous. CDR3 length: 14 residues. The V gene's germline CDR1 is LNHNV and CDR2 YYDKDF (reference sequence). V shed 10 bases and J shed 2 bases, with 16 bases lying between them. The CDR3 DNA reads as TGTGCCATCTCCCCAGAGGAAAACACAGATACGCAGTATTTT. It translates to CAISPEENTDTQYF. Complete variable domain (other parts from reference TRBV15 and TRBJ2-3): DAMVIQNPRYQVTQFGKPVTLSCSQTLNHNVMYWYQQKSSQAPKLLFHYYDKDFNNEADTPDNFQSRRPNTSFCFLDIRSPGLGDTAMYLCAISPEENTDTQYFGPGTRLTVL.

The chain is built from TRBV2 and TRBJ2-4; TRBD2 aligns across 12 bases. CDR1 is SNHLY and CDR2 is FYNNEI in the germline V gene. There are 17 residues in the CDR3. Germline trimming cut 7 bases from V and 3 bases from J; bases unmatched to any gene: 10. The CDR3 region has the DNA TGTGCCAGCATTCCCAGGACTAGCGGGAATGGCAAAAACATTCAGTACTTC. This gives the protein CASIPRTSGNGKNIQYF.

The rearrangement joins TRBV27 to TRBJ1-5, with D possibly matching TRBD1 (5 bases). V was shortened by 10 bases and J by 4 bases, with 20 bases between the two germline ends. Germline values: CDR1 MNHEY, CDR2 SMNVEV (reference sequence). The CDR3 is 15 residues long. CDR3 residues: CATSNRWGVNQPQHF. CDR3 nucleotides: TGTGCCACCTCGAACAGATGGGGGGTTAATCAGCCCCAGCATTTT.

The chain uses TRBV25-1 and TRBJ2-1, with 10 bases aligning to TRBD1. CDR1 and CDR2 from the germline V gene are MGHDK and SYGVNS. The CDR3 sequence is 16 residues long. With 1 base clipped from V and 5 bases from J, the junction kept 5 bases outside the gene matches. The CDR3 bases are TGTGCCAGCAGTGAATTTTTGGGGACAGGGGACAATGAGCAGTTCTTC. Amino acids: CASSEFLGTGDNEQFF.

The chain couples TRBV4-1 to TRBJ1-4; 7 bases fit TRBD1. Trimming at V came to 3 bases and at J to 6 bases, leaving 13 bases not matched to a gene. The CDR3 contains 17 residues. CDR1 is MGHRA and CDR2 is YSYEKL in the germline V gene. The CDR3 DNA reads TGCGCCAGCAGCCAGACGCCCAGACAGGGTTCGGATGAAAAACTGTTTTTT. Its translation: CASSQTPRQGSDEKLFF.

V and J are TRBV2 and TRBJ1-2; TRBD1 matches at 8 bases. With V trimmed by 4 bases and J by 4 bases, 5 bases remained unmatched. Germline V CDR1 and CDR2: SNHLY, FYNNEI. The CDR3 loop spans 14 amino acids. The DNA for the CDR3 is TGTGCCAGCAGTGGGACAGGGCCAATCTATGGCTACACCTTC. Its protein product is CASSGTGPIYGYTF.

At least ten counts were recorded for this clone. This sequence joins TRBV30 and TRBJ1-5; D might be TRBD1 (6 bases). Trimming took 2 bases from V and 2 from J, leaving 16 bases between them. In germline, CDR1 is GTSNPN, CDR2 SVGIG (reference sequence). The CDR3 sequence is 16 residues long. The CDR3 DNA reads TGTGCCTGGAGTCGTACAGGGATTCAGGGCAATCAGCCCCAGCATTTT. Protein product: CAWSRTGIQGNQPQHF.

The gene calls are TRBV28 and TRBJ1-5, with 12 bases matching TRBD1. The CDR3 covers 17 residues. J gave up 3 bases and V 2 bases, and 5 bases lay outside the gene matches. Looked up from germline, CDR1 is MDHEN and CDR2 is SYDVKM. The CDR3 is CASSLRDRGRLNQPQHF. The CDR3 DNA reads TGTGCCAGCAGTTTACGGGACAGGGGGCGCCTCAATCAGCCCCAGCATTTT. The full variable domain, with the rest looked up from reference TRBV28 and TRBJ1-5, is DVKVTQSSRYLVKRTGEKVFLECVQDMDHENMFWYRQDPGLGLRLIYFSYDVKMKEKGDIPEGYSVSREKKERFSLILESASTNQTSMYLCASSLRDRGRLNQPQHFGDGTRLSIL.

This clone was picked up one time. The V call is TRBV28, the J call TRBJ2-1; D unresolved. The V gene's germline CDR1 is MDHEN and CDR2 SYDVKM. The V end lost 5 bases, the J end lost 0 bases, and 8 bases lay between the germline ends. The CDR3 runs 14 residues. The CDR3 protein is CASSRVSSYNEQFF. CDR3 DNA: TGTGCCAGCAGTCGAGTGAGCTCCTACAATGAGCAGTTCTTC.

This clone came up a few times. This chain connects TRBV4-1 to TRBJ1-5, with 9 bases matching TRBD1. After removal of 0 bases from V and 3 bases from J, the junction contained 9 bases not matched to a gene. Germline V gene sequence: CDR1 MGHRA, CDR2 YSYEKL. CDR3 size: 18 residues. The CDR3 spells CASSQDWATGGNNQPQHF. In DNA form, the CDR3 reads TGCGCCAGCAGCCAAGATTGGGCGACAGGGGGTAACAATCAGCCCCAGCATTTT.

Comment on this clone: At one end the junction does not follow the germline gene, possibly because of a read error. The chain recombines TRBV4-1 with TRBJ2-1; D unclear. Germline V gene sequence: CDR1 MGHRA, CDR2 YSYEKL. CDR3 size: 15 residues. CDR3 loop: CASNQGPYPTDEQFF. CDR3 nucleotide sequence: TGCGCCAGCAACCAAGGTCCTTACCCTACGGATGAGCAGTTCTTC.

This clone was found once. The rearrangement links TRBV6-1 to TRBJ2-7; TRBD2 is a possible D gene (7 bases). CDR1 and CDR2 (germline): MNHNS, SASEGT. This CDR3 has 14 amino acids. CDR3 DNA: TGTGCCAGCAGTGAAGCGGGGGGGCCAAGGGTCACGAACGTC. Translation: CASSEAGGPRVTNV.

The chain carries TRBV11-2 and TRBJ2-1; 11 nucleotides agree with TRBD1. Germline V gene lookup returns CDR1 SGHAT and CDR2 FQNNGV. The CDR3 is 16 residues long. J was trimmed by 6 bases and V by 4 bases; bases with no gene match: 8. The CDR3 loop is CASSWTGGYRSNEQFF. The CDR3 DNA reads TGTGCCAGCAGCTGGACAGGGGGCTACAGAAGCAATGAGCAGTTCTTC.

The V and J genes are TRBV5-6 and TRBJ1-6, with a weak D call TRBD1 (5 bases). The CDR3 spans 13 residues. V was clipped by 4 bases and J by 10 bases, with 12 bases between them. CDR1 SGHDT and CDR2 YYEEEE come from the germline V gene. The CDR3 protein is CASSRPGSSPLHF. The CDR3, as DNA: TGTGCCAGCAGCCGTCCAGGGTCCTCACCCCTCCACTTT.

The genes are TRBV18 and TRBJ1-4; 7 bases align to TRBD1. The CDR3 is 14 amino acids. Germline V gene lookup returns CDR1 KGHSH and CDR2 LQKENI. V shed 1 base and J 8 bases; nucleotides not matched to a gene: 4. The CDR3 nucleotides read TGTGCCAGCTCACCACGAGGGACAGCGGAAAAACTGTTTTTT. This translates into CASSPRGTAEKLFF.

CDR3 coding DNA: TGTGCCAGCAGCCCCTCCGGGACAGGGGGCGCAGTCTACGAGCAGTACGTC. It codes for CASSPSGTGGAVYEQYV. This chain uses TRBV5-6 with TRBJ2-7; 12 bases align to TRBD1. The length of the CDR3 is 17 residues. The trim removed 4 bases at V and 3 bases at J, leaving 11 bases unmatched. Germline CDR1 reads SGHDT; CDR2 reads YYEEEE.

This clone came up once. The chain employs TRBV27 and TRBJ2-5; possibly TRBD2 for D (6 bases). Trimming pared 1 base from V and 4 bases from J, leaving 13 bases between. The CDR3 has 15 residues. Germline CDR1 reads MNHEY; CDR2 reads SMNVEV (reference sequence). As DNA, the CDR3 is TGTGCCAGCAGTTTATTGATCGGCGGGGCAGAGACCCAGTACTTC. Encoded protein: CASSLLIGGAETQYF.

The rearrangement uses TRBV6-5 and TRBJ1-2; unclear D gene. Germline CDR1 reads MNHEY; CDR2 reads SVGAGI. CDR3 length equals 13 residues. The V end lost 2 bases, the J end lost 6 bases, and 10 bases lay between the germline ends. The CDR3 bases are TGTGCCAGCAGTTACGATGTCCGGGATGGCTACACCTTC. It is translated as CASSYDVRDGYTF.

The V and J genes are TRBV4-3 and TRBJ2-3; maybe TRBD2 (6 bases). V lost 0 bases, J lost 6 bases, and 13 bases lay in between. The germline V gene has CDR1 LGHNA and CDR2 YSLEER. The CDR3 spans 15 residues. Written as DNA, the CDR3 is TGCGCCAGCAGCCAAGAGACTAGTTTTAGGGATACGCAGTATTTT. The encoded protein is CASSQETSFRDTQYF.

The J gene is TRBJ2-5, the V gene TRBV4-2; TRBD2 agrees at 8 bases. The CDR3 is 18 residues long. The germline V gene has CDR1 LGHNA and CDR2 YNFKEQ. J was trimmed by 1 base and V by 0 bases; bases with no gene match: 10. The CDR3 coding sequence is TGTGCCAGCAGCCAAGATGAAGGTAGCGGGGCCTCCCAAGAGACCCAGTACTTC. It codes for CASSQDEGSGASQETQYF.

The V and J genes are TRBV18 and TRBJ2-2, with a possible D match to TRBD1 (6 bases). The V and J ends lost 5 bases and 5 bases respectively, with 6 bases between them. Germline V gene data show CDR1 as KGHSH and CDR2 as LQKENI. CDR3 size: 12 residues. CDR3 amino acids: CASSDRTGELFF. The CDR3 nucleotides read TGTGCCAGCTCAGACAGGACCGGGGAGCTGTTTTTT.

The CDR3 protein is CASSIGDTNIQYF. Here the CDR3 DNA reads TGTGCCAGTAGTATCGGTGACACAAACATTCAGTACTTC. The rearrangement links TRBV19 to TRBJ2-4; no firm D call. The CDR3 spans 13 residues. Germline-derived CDR1 and CDR2 are LNHDA and SQIVND (reference sequence). V was cut by 3 bases and J by 6 bases, with 9 bases left in between.

The chain employs TRBV28 and TRBJ2-7, with 7 bases fitting TRBD1. The CDR3 runs 13 residues. V was clipped by 5 bases and J by 5 bases; unmatched bases: 6. Germline CDR1 and CDR2: MDHEN and SYDVKM. CDR3 sequence reads: CASSLNRGHEQYV. The DNA of the CDR3 is TGTGCCAGCAGTCTAAACAGGGGCCACGAGCAGTACGTC.

DNA for the CDR3: TGTGCCGTACAGGGGAACTATGGCTACACCTTC. It is translated as CAVQGNYGYTF. The gene calls are TRBV30 and TRBJ1-2; TRBD1 agrees at 7 bases. CDR3 length: 11 residues. Per germline, CDR1 GTSNPN and CDR2 SVGIG (reference sequence). The junction had 2 bases not matched to a gene; V was cut back by 8 bases and J by 2 bases.

The chain is built from TRBV18 and TRBJ2-5; TRBD1 matches 8 bases. The CDR3 is 14 amino acids. V lost 3 bases and J lost 13; bases outside the gene matches: 13. Germline V gives CDR1 KGHSH, CDR2 LQKENI. CDR3 in DNA: TGTGCCAGCTCACCGGCGACAGGGGAACCCCCCCGGTACTTC. It yields the protein CASSPATGEPPRYF.